These 22 T cell receptor beta chains came from one sample sequenced in a study of blood T cell repertoires in COVID-19 (TCRdb year 2020). The method was the immunoSEQ multiplex PCR assay. TCRdb re-hosts the immuneACCESS table, in-frame sequences only. Its copies lack some clones; in the studies checked, an unresolved V gene accounts for under half of them, and the cause for the rest is not known. This sample comprises roughly 210,000 clones, about 88% of them detected only once. The ten largest clones represent approximately 1.7% of the sample. The sequenced sample consisted of peripheral blood. The origin of the receptors is a man between 65 and 85 years old with acute or convalescent COVID-19.

This clone was seen just once. This chain connects TRBV9 to TRBJ1-1; D not certain. CDR1 and CDR2 from the germline V gene are SGDLS and YYNGEE. The CDR3 is 14 residues long. The germline V and J ends were trimmed by 1 base and 2 bases, with 9 bases remaining between them. CDR3: CASSVSPGNTEAFF. For the CDR3, the DNA is TGTGCCAGCAGCGTATCCCCGGGTAACACTGAAGCTTTCTTT.

This chain joins TRBV5-1 and TRBJ1-1, with 8 bases matching TRBD1. This CDR3 comprises 13 residues. Looked up from germline, CDR1 is SGHRS and CDR2 is YFSETQ. With V trimmed by 1 base and J by 9 bases, 5 bases remained unmatched. The CDR3 DNA follows: TGCGCCAGCAGCTTGACGCAGGGGGCCCAAGCTTTCTTT. It encodes CASSLTQGAQAFF.

Concerning this clone: Germline and junction disagree at one end, which may indicate a read error. This chain joins TRBV5-8 and TRBJ2-2; 9 nucleotides line up with TRBD1. The germline V gene has CDR1 SGHTS and CDR2 YDEGEE. The CDR3 has 16 residues. As DNA, the CDR3 is TGTGCCAGCAGGTTGGACGGGACAGGGCACACCGGGGAGCTGTTTTTT. Protein sequence: CASRLDGTGHTGELFF.

V is TRBV5-1 and J is TRBJ2-7, with TRBD1 identical over 8 bases. CDR3 size: 14 residues. Germline lookup yields CDR1 SGHRS and CDR2 YFSETQ. Trimming at V came to 3 bases and at J to 5 bases, leaving 7 bases not matched to a gene. The CDR3 loop reads CASSSQDRVDEQYF. CDR3 DNA: TGCGCCAGCAGCTCACAGGACAGGGTGGACGAGCAGTACTTC.

The V call is TRBV5-6, the J call TRBJ2-7, with TRBD1 as a possible D gene (6 bases). The CDR3 sequence is 14 residues long. Trimming pared 8 bases from V and 0 bases from J, leaving 15 bases between. Germline assignment: CDR1 SGHDT and CDR2 YYEEEE. CDR3 amino acids: CASSRTATSYEQYF. CDR3 nucleotides: TGTGCCAGTTCTCGGACAGCTACCTCCTACGAGCAGTACTTC.

V and J are TRBV5-1 and TRBJ2-2; 8 bases are a match to TRBD1. V lost 4 bases, J lost 2 bases, and 7 bases stayed unmatched. CDR1 is SGHRS, CDR2 YFSETQ, per germline. The length of the CDR3 is 16 residues. CDR3 sequence (DNA): TGCGCCAGCAGCCCCTTTGGGACAGGCAACACCGGGGAGCTGTTTTTT. Its protein is CASSPFGTGNTGELFF.

The chain is built from TRBV27 and TRBJ2-7, with 9 positions matching TRBD1. In germline, CDR1 is MNHEY, CDR2 SMNVEV (reference sequence). This CDR3 comprises 15 residues. V was clipped by 6 bases and J by 6 bases; unmatched bases: 12. The CDR3 sequence is CASSPTGQGVSEQYF. In DNA, the CDR3 is TGTGCCAGCAGCCCAACGGGACAGGGAGTGAGCGAGCAGTACTTC.

V is TRBV20-1 and J is TRBJ2-1, with 11 bases fitting TRBD2. The CDR3 extends over 14 amino acids. V lost 3 bases, J lost 4 bases, and 2 bases stayed unmatched. The V gene's germline CDR1 is DFQATT and CDR2 SNEGSKA (reference sequence). The CDR3 spells CSASRLAGYNEQFF. The CDR3 DNA reads as TGCAGTGCTAGTCGACTAGCGGGGTACAATGAGCAGTTCTTC.

V usage is TRBV7-9 and J usage is TRBJ1-2; 10 bases align to TRBD1. The ends lost 5 bases at V and 4 bases at J; junction bases unmatched: 7. This CDR3 is built from 15 residues. CDR1 and CDR2 from the germline V gene are SEHNR and FQNEAQ (reference sequence). The DNA of the CDR3 is TGTGCCAGCAGCCAAACGACAGGGGGCATCTATGGCTACACCTTC. Protein sequence: CASSQTTGGIYGYTF.

This chain uses TRBV7-9 with TRBJ2-1; D remains ambiguous. CDR1 and CDR2 (germline): SEHNR, FQNEAQ (reference sequence). The CDR3 extends over 14 amino acids. V shed 3 bases and J shed 7 bases, with 13 bases lying between them. CDR3 residues: CASSLQVERNEQFF. The CDR3 bases are TGTGCCAGCAGCTTGCAGGTAGAAAGGAATGAGCAGTTCTTC. The full variable domain, in which reference TRBV7-9 and TRBJ2-1 provide the parts outside the CDR3, is DTGVSQNPRHKITKRGQNVTFRCDPISEHNRLYWYRQTLGQGPEFLTYFQNEAQLEKSRLLSDRFSAERPKGSFSTLEIQRTEQGDSAMYLCASSLQVERNEQFFGPGTRLTVL.

This sequence joins TRBV5-1 and TRBJ1-4; 8 bases line up with TRBD1. V was clipped by 6 bases and J by 5 bases; unmatched bases: 6. From germline, CDR1 is SGHRS and CDR2 YFSETQ. The CDR3 has 14 residues. CDR3 in DNA: TGCGCCAGCACTGAGACAGGGGAGAATGAAAAACTGTTTTTT. This encodes CASTETGENEKLFF.

The chain couples TRBV2 to TRBJ2-2, with TRBD1 matching over 9 bases. CDR3 length: 14 residues. V trimming: 5 bases; J trimming: 6 bases; junction bases outside the gene matches: 4. Germline V gene data show CDR1 as SNHLY and CDR2 as FYNNEI. The DNA for the CDR3 is TGTGCCAGCAGTCAACAGGGGGCGTCCGGGGAGCTGTTTTTT. Protein: CASSQQGASGELFF.

The chain couples TRBV5-6 to TRBJ2-1, with TRBD2 matching 11 bases. Germline assignment: CDR1 SGHDT and CDR2 YYEEEE. The V gene end was trimmed by 0 bases and the J gene end by 2 bases; junction bases not matched to a gene: 4. This CDR3 contains 17 residues. The CDR3 DNA sequence: TGTGCCAGCAGCTTGGACGTACTAGCGGGAGCCTACAATGAGCAGTTCTTC. This codes for CASSLDVLAGAYNEQFF.

V usage is TRBV2 and J usage is TRBJ1-5; possible D gene TRBD1, 5 bases. This CDR3 contains 13 residues. From germline, CDR1 is SNHLY and CDR2 FYNNEI. With 7 bases removed from V and 1 base from J, the gap between germline ends came to 8 bases. The CDR3 DNA reads as TGTGCCAGCACCGGACAAAGCAATCAGCCCCAGCATTTT. It encodes CASTGQSNQPQHF.

The chain links TRBV11-3 to TRBJ2-7; 13 bases line up with TRBD2. CDR3 length equals 15 residues. CDR1 SGHNT and CDR2 YENEEA come from the germline V gene. After removal of 5 bases from V and 3 bases from J, the junction contained 4 bases not matched to a gene. The CDR3 is CASSPGLAGLYEQYF. The CDR3 DNA reads as TGTGCCAGCAGCCCGGGACTAGCGGGACTCTACGAGCAGTACTTC.

The chain links TRBV5-1 to TRBJ2-1; 7 bases are a match to TRBD2. The CDR3 has 15 amino acids. J gave up 4 bases and V 4 bases, and 8 bases lay outside the gene matches. Germline CDR1 reads SGHRS; CDR2 reads YFSETQ. In DNA, the CDR3 is TGCGCCAGCAGCGTAACGACTAGCAGTTACAATGAGCAGTTCTTC. This translates into CASSVTTSSYNEQFF. Looking up the rest from reference TRBV5-1 and TRBJ2-1 gives the full variable domain: KAGVTQTPRYLIKTRGQQVTLSCSPISGHRSVSWYQQTPGQGLQFLFEYFSETQRNKGNFPGRFSGRQFSNSRSEMNVSTLELGDSALYLCASSVTTSSYNEQFFGPGTRLTVL.

The rearrangement links TRBV5-5 to TRBJ1-4, with no clear D. This CDR3 has 17 amino acids. V shed 1 base and J shed 3 bases, with 16 bases lying between them. CDR1 and CDR2 (germline): SGHKS, YYEKEE (reference sequence). CDR3 nucleotides: TGTGCCAGCAGCTTGCAGGACTTCGGCGGGTCTAATGAAAAACTGTTTTTT. This gives the protein CASSLQDFGGSNEKLFF. The variable domain in full, with the rest retrieved from reference TRBV5-5 and TRBJ1-4, is DAGVTQSPTHLIKTRGQQVTLRCSPISGHKSVSWYQQVLGQGPQFIFQYYEKEERGRGNFPDRFSARQFPNYSSELNVNALLLGDSALYLCASSLQDFGGSNEKLFFGSGTQLSVL.

This chain connects TRBV18 to TRBJ2-7; 15 nucleotides align to TRBD2. CDR1 is KGHSH and CDR2 is LQKENI in the germline V gene. Losses at the gene ends were 3 bases for V and 1 base for J; bases not matched to a gene: 1. The CDR3 totals 16 residues. CDR3 in amino acids: CASSPGLAGGSYEQYF. For the CDR3, the DNA is TGTGCCAGCTCACCGGGACTAGCGGGAGGTTCCTACGAGCAGTACTTC. The variable domain in full, completed from reference TRBV18 and TRBJ2-7, reads NAGVMQNPRHLVRRRGQEARLRCSPMKGHSHVYWYRQLPEEGLKFMVYLQKENIIDESGMPKERFSAEFPKEGPSILRIQQVVRGDSAAYFCASSPGLAGGSYEQYFGPGTRLTVT.

This sequence joins TRBV4-1 and TRBJ2-1, with 8 bases matching TRBD1. Germline CDR1 reads MGHRA; CDR2 reads YSYEKL. The CDR3 has 16 residues. Unmatched junction bases numbered 13, after V lost 6 bases and J lost 6 bases. The CDR3 DNA follows: TGCGCCAGCAGTACAATTACAGGGGGTTCAATCAATGAGCAGTTCTTC. Its translation: CASSTITGGSINEQFF.

In its sample, this clone was seen a few times. The rearrangement uses TRBV5-1 and TRBJ2-1; TRBD2 aligns across 8 bases. In germline, CDR1 is SGHRS, CDR2 YFSETQ. The CDR3 contains 15 residues. J gave up 0 bases and V 2 bases, and 1 base lay outside the gene matches. The DNA for the CDR3 is TGCGCCAGCAGCTTAGCGGGAGCCTCCTACAATGAGCAGTTCTTC. It specifies CASSLAGASYNEQFF. Based on the CDR3 plus reference TRBV5-1 and TRBJ2-1, the full variable domain is KAGVTQTPRYLIKTRGQQVTLSCSPISGHRSVSWYQQTPGQGLQFLFEYFSETQRNKGNFPGRFSGRQFSNSRSEMNVSTLELGDSALYLCASSLAGASYNEQFFGPGTRLTVL.

The rearrangement links TRBV6-5 to TRBJ2-7; TRBD2 matches at 8 bases. The CDR3 loop spans 15 amino acids. Germline CDR1 and CDR2: MNHEY and SVGAGI. V was clipped by 5 bases and J by 0 bases; unmatched bases: 6. The DNA for the CDR3 is TGTGCCAGCAGTAACACCGGGACTAGCTCCTACGAGCAGTACTTC. Translated: CASSNTGTSSYEQYF.

J is TRBJ2-3 and V is TRBV3-1 (or the pseudogene TRBV3-2); D remains unclear. The CDR3 totals 14 residues. Trimming removed 4 bases at V and 2 bases at J, with 10 bases between. Per the germline V gene, CDR1 is LGHDT and CDR2 is YNNKEL (reference sequence). In DNA form, the CDR3 reads TGTGCCAGCAGCCCATGGAGTACCACAGATACGCAGTATTTT. It encodes CASSPWSTTDTQYF.